This TCR beta chain was captured by sequencing in a study of blood T cells in healthy people across ages. Alongside a J-beta primer mix, a sample-barcoded 5' primer served in a second PCR lasting about 6 to 11 cycles. Each cDNA molecule carried a tag from a template-switch adaptor that contained 12 random nucleotides. TCRdb used MiXCR to reprocess the 5' RACE reads, holding one entry per CDR3 protein. The table has about 560,000 distinct CDR3 sequences, roughly a quarter seen once. Germline assignment: CDR1 SEHNR and CDR2 FQNEAQ (reference sequence). This CDR3 is built from 16 residues. V lost 1 base to trimming and J lost 4 bases; unmatched junction nucleotides: 9. This clonotype was found a few times. These records were also assigned to another study, of T cells of mothers and their children.

The V call is TRBV7-9, the J call TRBJ1-2; 7 bases line up with TRBD1. What was sequenced was blood. The source of this sequence is a boy between 2 and 15 years old in good health. The CDR3 coding sequence is TGTGCCAGCAGCTTAGGGCAGGGGGTCGTGCTCTATGGCTACACCTTC. Protein sequence: CASSLGQGVVLYGYTF.